This is a list of T cell receptor beta chains from one sample in a study of blood T cell repertoires in COVID-19. Produced via immunoSEQ multiplex PCR; TCRdb's table is partial and in-frame only. The data contain fewer than 250,000 clones, around four fifths of them singletons. Sequenced sample: peripheral blood. Receptors were obtained from a woman in her 70s with active or convalescent COVID-19. Each CDR3 is given with its conserved first and last residue. Each record gives: clone size, V gene, CDR3 length, D gene, CDR3 protein. D genes are given only for firm matches. Only some rows state a clone size, as once, few, many or a class for expanded clones.

>NA|TRBV11-3|14|TRBD2
CASSLRGGSYEQYF
>NA|TRBV4-3|13|NA
CASSQDRGQPQHF
>NA|TRBV7-7|15|NA
CASRPTVSRTDTQYF
>NA|TRBV7-9|17|TRBD2
CASSLGAIAGHTDTQYF
>NA|TRBV9|16|NA
CASSVEPGLDGNTIYF
>NA|TRBV6-6|13|NA
CASSVAENTEAFF
>NA|TRBV5-1|16|TRBD2
CASSLAGGGVQETQYF
>NA|TRBV3-1/TRBV3-2|15|TRBD2
CASSQGGSSSGELFF
>NA|TRBV7-2|14|NA
CASSFYGIGYEQYF
>once|TRBV2|14|NA
CASSESGPYNEQFF
>NA|TRBV10-3|14|NA
CAISELHSGPEAFF
>once|TRBV4-2|17|TRBD2
CASSQASGGGAYNEQFF
>NA|TRBV30|11|NA
CAWSVSGGQFF
>NA|TRBV19|13|NA
CASSIGRNQPQHF
>once|TRBV6-2/TRBV6-3|18|TRBD2
CASSPRLASGGPQETQYF
>once|TRBV11-2|15|NA
CASSPGISKDQPQHF
>NA|TRBV18|15|NA
CASSPSGGHTDTQYF
>NA|TRBV5-4|15|TRBD2
CASSTRTAGDNEQFF
>once|TRBV11-2|12|NA
CASSFSYNEQFF
>few|TRBV7-9|15|TRBD1
CASSLGGDSNTEAFF
>NA|TRBV27|13|NA
CASSFFDSSGYTF
>NA|TRBV6-5|12|TRBD2
CASRLTSSNVFF
>NA|TRBV2|16|TRBD2
CASNRLAGGHTDTQYF
>NA|TRBV6-5|15|TRBD2
CASSPGTSGGPTKYF
>NA|TRBV30|13|NA
CAWSPGVAETQYF
>NA|TRBV7-2|14|NA
CASSLGPTREKLFF
>once|TRBV5-8|15|NA
CASSFRGPPQETQYF